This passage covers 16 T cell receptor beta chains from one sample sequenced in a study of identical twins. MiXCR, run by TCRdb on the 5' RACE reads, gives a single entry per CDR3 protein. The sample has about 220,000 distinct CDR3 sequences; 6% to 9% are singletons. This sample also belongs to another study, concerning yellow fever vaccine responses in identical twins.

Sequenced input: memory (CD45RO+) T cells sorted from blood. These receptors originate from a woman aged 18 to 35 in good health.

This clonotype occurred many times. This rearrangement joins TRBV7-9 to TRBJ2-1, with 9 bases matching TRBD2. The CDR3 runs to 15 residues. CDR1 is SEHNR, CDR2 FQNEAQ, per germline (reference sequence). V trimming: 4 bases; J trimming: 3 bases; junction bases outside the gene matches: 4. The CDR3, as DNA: TGTGCCAGCAGCTCTTCTAGCGGGATCTACAATGAGCAGTTCTTC. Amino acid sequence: CASSSSSGIYNEQFF.

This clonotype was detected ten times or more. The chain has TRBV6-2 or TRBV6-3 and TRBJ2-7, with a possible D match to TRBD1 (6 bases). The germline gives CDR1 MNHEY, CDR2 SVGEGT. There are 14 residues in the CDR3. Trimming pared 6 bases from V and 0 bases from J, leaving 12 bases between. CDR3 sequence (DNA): TGTGCCAGCAGGCGTACAGGGATCTCCTACGAGCAGTACTTC. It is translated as CASRRTGISYEQYF.

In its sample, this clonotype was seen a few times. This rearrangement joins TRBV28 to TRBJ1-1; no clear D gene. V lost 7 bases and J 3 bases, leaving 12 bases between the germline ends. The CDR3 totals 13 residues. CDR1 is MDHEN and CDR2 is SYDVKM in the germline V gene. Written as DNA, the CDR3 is TGTGCCAGCAACCAAATGAGGGACACTGAAGCTTTCTTT. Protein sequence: CASNQMRDTEAFF.

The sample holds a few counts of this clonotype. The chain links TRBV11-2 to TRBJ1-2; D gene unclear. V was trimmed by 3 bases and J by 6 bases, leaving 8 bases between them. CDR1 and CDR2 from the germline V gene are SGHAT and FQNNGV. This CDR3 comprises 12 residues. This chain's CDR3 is CASSLFGDGYTF. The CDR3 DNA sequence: TGTGCCAGCAGCTTGTTTGGAGATGGCTACACCTTC. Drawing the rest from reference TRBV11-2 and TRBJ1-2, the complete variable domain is EAGVAQSPRYKIIEKRQSVAFWCNPISGHATLYWYQQILGQGPKLLIQFQNNGVVDDSQLPKDRFSAERLKGVDSTLKIQPAKLEDSAVYLCASSLFGDGYTFGSGTRLTVV.

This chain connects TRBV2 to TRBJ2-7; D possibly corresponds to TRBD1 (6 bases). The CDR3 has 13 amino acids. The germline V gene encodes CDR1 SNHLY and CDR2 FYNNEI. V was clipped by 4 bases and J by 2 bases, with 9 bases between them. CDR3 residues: CASSAGQPYEQYF. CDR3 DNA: TGTGCCAGCAGTGCCGGACAGCCCTACGAGCAGTACTTC.

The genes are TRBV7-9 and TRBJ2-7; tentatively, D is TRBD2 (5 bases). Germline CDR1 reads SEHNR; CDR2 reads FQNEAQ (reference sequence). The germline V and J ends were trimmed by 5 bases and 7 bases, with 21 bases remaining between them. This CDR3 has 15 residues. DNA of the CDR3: TGTGCCAGCAGCCCGATCGGGGAGCTTCGCAGGGAGCAGTACTTC. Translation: CASSPIGELRREQYF.

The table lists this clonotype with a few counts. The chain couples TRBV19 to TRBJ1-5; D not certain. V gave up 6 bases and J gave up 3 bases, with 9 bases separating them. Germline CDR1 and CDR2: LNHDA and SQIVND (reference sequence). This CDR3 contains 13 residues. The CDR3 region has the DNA TGTGCCAGTAGGGGAGTCTCCAATCAGCCCCAGCATTTT. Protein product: CASRGVSNQPQHF.

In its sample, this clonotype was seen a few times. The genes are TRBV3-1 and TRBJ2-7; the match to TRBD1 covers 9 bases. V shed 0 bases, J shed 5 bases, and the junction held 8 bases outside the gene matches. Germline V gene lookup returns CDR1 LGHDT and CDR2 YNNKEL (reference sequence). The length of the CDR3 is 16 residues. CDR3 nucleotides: TGTGCCAGCAGCCAAGATGGGACAGGGCGACTAAACGAGCAGTACTTC. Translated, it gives CASSQDGTGRLNEQYF.

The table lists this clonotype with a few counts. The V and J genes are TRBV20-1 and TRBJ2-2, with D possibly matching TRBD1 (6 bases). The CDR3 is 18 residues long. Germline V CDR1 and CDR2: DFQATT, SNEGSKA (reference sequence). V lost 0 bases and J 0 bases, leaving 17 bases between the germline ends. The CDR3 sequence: CSARDRRGLAANTGELFF. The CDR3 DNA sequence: TGCAGTGCTAGAGATCGAAGGGGGTTGGCGGCGAACACCGGGGAGCTGTTTTTT.

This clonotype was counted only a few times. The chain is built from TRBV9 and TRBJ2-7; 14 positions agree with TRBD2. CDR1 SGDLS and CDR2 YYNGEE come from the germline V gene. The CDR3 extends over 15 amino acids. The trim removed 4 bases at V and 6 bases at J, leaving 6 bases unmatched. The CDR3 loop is CASSIGLAGGGEQYF. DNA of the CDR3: TGTGCCAGCAGCATAGGACTAGCGGGAGGAGGCGAGCAGTACTTC.

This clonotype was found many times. The CDR3 DNA follows: TGCGCCAGCAGCTTGACAGGGGCCGCTAACTATGGCTACACCTTC. Residues: CASSLTGAANYGYTF. The chain carries TRBV5-1 and TRBJ1-2; TRBD1 aligns across 7 bases. In germline, CDR1 is SGHRS, CDR2 YFSETQ. V shed 1 base and J 0 bases; nucleotides not matched to a gene: 3. This CDR3 is 15 amino acids long.

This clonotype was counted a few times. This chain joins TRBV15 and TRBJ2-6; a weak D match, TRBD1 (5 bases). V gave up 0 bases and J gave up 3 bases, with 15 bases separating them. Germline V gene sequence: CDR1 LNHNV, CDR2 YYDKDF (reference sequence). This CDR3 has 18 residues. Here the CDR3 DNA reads TGTGCCACCAGCAGAGATGGGCAGGGTAGTAATGGGGCCAACGTCCTGACTTTC. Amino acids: CATSRDGQGSNGANVLTF.

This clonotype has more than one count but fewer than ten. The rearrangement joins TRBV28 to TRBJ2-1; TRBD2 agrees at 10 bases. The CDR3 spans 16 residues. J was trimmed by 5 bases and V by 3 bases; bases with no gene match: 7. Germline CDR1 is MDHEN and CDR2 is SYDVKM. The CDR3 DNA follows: TGTGCCAGCAGTTTGTTGACTAGCGGGCTAGACAATGAGCAGTTCTTC. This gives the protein CASSLLTSGLDNEQFF.

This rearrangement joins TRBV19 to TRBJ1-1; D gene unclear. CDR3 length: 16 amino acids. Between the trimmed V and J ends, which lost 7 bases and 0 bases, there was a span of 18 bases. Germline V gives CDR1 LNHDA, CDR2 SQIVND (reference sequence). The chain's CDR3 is CASMDSNRYMNTEAFF. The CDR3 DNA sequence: TGTGCCAGTATGGACTCCAACAGATACATGAACACTGAAGCTTTCTTT.

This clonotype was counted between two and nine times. This CDR3 is CASSVAPRDRGVSYTF. The CDR3, as DNA: TGTGCCAGCAGCGTAGCCCCCAGGGACAGGGGCGTTAGCTACACCTTC. This rearrangement joins TRBV9 to TRBJ1-2, with 10 bases lining up with TRBD1. Germline V gene sequence: CDR1 SGDLS, CDR2 YYNGEE. J gave up 9 bases and V 0 bases, and 11 bases lay outside the gene matches. The CDR3 sequence is 16 residues long. The full variable domain, with the rest looked up from reference TRBV9 and TRBJ1-2, is DSGVTQTPKHLITATGQRVTLRCSPRSGDLSVYWYQQSLDQGLQFLIQYYNGEERAKGNILERFSAQQFPDLHSELNLSSLELGDSALYFCASSVAPRDRGVSYTFGSGTRLTVV.

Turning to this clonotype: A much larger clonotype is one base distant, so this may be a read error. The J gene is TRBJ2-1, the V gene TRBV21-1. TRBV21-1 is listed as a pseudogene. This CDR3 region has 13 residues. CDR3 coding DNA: TGTGCCAGCAGCAAGAGGTTTTTCAATGAGCAGTTCTTC. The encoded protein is CASSKRFFNEQFF.